The 32 T cell receptor beta chains reported below all come from one sample, sequenced in a study of T cell changes during pregnancy in multiple sclerosis. The assay was immunoSEQ multiplex PCR, and TCRdb's table has in-frame clones only and misses some. This table holds more than 25,000 clones, roughly nine tenths found once. The starting material was CD8+ T cells from peripheral blood mononuclear cells, obtained in the third trimester of pregnancy. The receptors were gathered from a female donor with multiple sclerosis, enrolled in a pregnancy study.

The chain is built from TRBV7-6 and TRBJ1-3; possible D gene TRBD1, 6 bases. The V gene's germline CDR1 is SGHVS and CDR2 FNYEAQ. The CDR3 covers 16 residues. Trimming left V 4 bases short and J 4 bases short, with 17 bases between. CDR3 sequence reads: CASSSRPTGGGNTIYF. The CDR3 DNA follows: TGTGCCAGCAGCTCAAGGCCGACAGGAGGCGGAAACACCATATATTTT.

The chain is built from TRBV9 and TRBJ1-3; D gene unclear. Trimming shortened V by 5 bases and J by 0 bases, and 6 bases separated the two germline ends. The CDR3 extends over 13 amino acids. Germline CDR1 and CDR2: SGDLS and YYNGEE. CDR3 amino acids: CASSGSSGNTIYF. The CDR3 nucleotides read TGTGCCAGCAGTGGTAGCTCTGGAAACACCATATATTTT.

V is TRBV10-2 and J is TRBJ1-1; 8 bases line up with TRBD1. CDR1 and CDR2 from the germline V gene are WSHSY and SAAADI. CDR3 length: 14 amino acids. The V gene end was trimmed by 5 bases and the J gene end by 5 bases; junction bases not matched to a gene: 7. The CDR3 protein is CASSPQGARTEAFF. The CDR3 DNA follows: TGCGCCAGCAGTCCGCAGGGGGCTAGAACTGAAGCTTTCTTT.

The rearrangement links TRBV30 to TRBJ1-3; D is uncertain. The CDR3 contains 11 residues. V shed 6 bases and J shed 0 bases, with 3 bases lying between them. Germline CDR1 is GTSNPN and CDR2 is SVGIG (reference sequence). The CDR3 region has the DNA TGTGCCTGTAGCTCTGGAAACACCATATATTTT. It yields the protein CACSSGNTIYF.

The rearrangement joins TRBV7-8 to TRBJ1-2; D is unclear. Germline V gene lookup returns CDR1 SGHVS and CDR2 FQNEAQ. The CDR3 is 14 residues long. V was shortened by 1 base and J by 4 bases, with 10 bases between the two germline ends. The CDR3 loop is CASSLDTGSYGYTF. DNA for the CDR3: TGTGCCAGCAGCTTAGATACCGGGAGCTATGGCTACACCTTC.

The chain recombines TRBV12-2 with TRBJ2-7; the table's TRBD2 call for D was not verified on the DNA. TRBV12-2 is shown as a pseudogene. The CDR3 is made up of 15 amino acids. CDR3 amino acids: CASRLVLGEVDEQYF. CDR3 DNA: TGTGCAAGTCGCTTAGTTCTTGGGGAGGTAGACGAGCAGTACTTC.

V is TRBV2 and J is TRBJ1-2; D might be TRBD1 (5 bases). The CDR3 contains 12 residues. CDR1 and CDR2 (germline): SNHLY, FYNNEI. V lost 10 bases and J lost 4, with 13 bases in between. DNA of the CDR3: TGTGCCACCCCAGACAGAGCCTATGGCTACACCTTC. This sequence encodes CATPDRAYGYTF.

This clone was observed once. The J gene is TRBJ1-6, the V gene TRBV29-1; 7 bases map to TRBD1. CDR1 is SQVTM, CDR2 ANQGSEA, per germline. Trimming removed 6 bases from V and 5 bases from J; junction bases left unmatched: 4. The CDR3 extends over 13 amino acids. In nucleotides, the CDR3 is TGCAGCGTGAGAGACAGGGATAATTCACCCCTCCACTTT. Translating it yields CSVRDRDNSPLHF.

The chain has TRBV20-1 and TRBJ2-1; 7 bases align to TRBD2. CDR1 is DFQATT and CDR2 is SNEGSKA in the germline V gene (reference sequence). The CDR3 length is 10 residues. Losses at the gene ends were 5 bases for V and 9 bases for J; bases not matched to a gene: 1. This CDR3 is CSAWGGEQFF. The CDR3, as DNA: TGCAGTGCTTGGGGGGGTGAGCAGTTCTTC.

V gene TRBV6-5 combines with J gene TRBJ1-6; D not resolved. The CDR3 has 14 residues. V lost 0 bases and J lost 8, with 8 bases in between. CDR1 is MNHEY and CDR2 is SVGAGI in the germline V gene. CDR3 bases: TGTGCCAGCAGTTACTCGAAGCCATATTCACCCCTCCACTTT. This translates into CASSYSKPYSPLHF.

This rearrangement joins TRBV7-6 to TRBJ2-7, with 7 bases aligning to TRBD2. V shed 3 bases, J shed 2 bases, and the junction held 7 bases outside the gene matches. The CDR3 is 15 amino acids. Germline loops: CDR1 SGHVS, CDR2 FNYEAQ. CDR3 region: CASSLLGLPAYEQYF. The CDR3, as DNA: TGTGCCAGCAGCTTGTTGGGACTACCCGCCTACGAGCAGTACTTC.

Only one count was recorded for this clone. This chain joins TRBV9 and TRBJ2-3; 9 nucleotides match TRBD2. V lost 6 bases, J lost 6 bases, and 8 bases stayed unmatched. This CDR3 is built from 14 residues. CDR1 is SGDLS, CDR2 YYNGEE, per germline. Here the CDR3 reads CASNPGTSHDTQYF. CDR3 nucleotide sequence: TGTGCCAGCAACCCTGGGACTAGCCACGATACGCAGTATTTT.

This sequence joins TRBV14 and TRBJ1-2, with D unclear. This CDR3 contains 15 residues. In germline, CDR1 is SGHDN, CDR2 FVKESK. V gave up 3 bases and J gave up 5 bases, with 16 bases separating them. CDR3 in DNA: TGTGCCAGCAGCCACTCAAATGACGGGGTTTATGGCTACACCTTC. Protein sequence: CASSHSNDGVYGYTF.

The chain has TRBV6-6 and TRBJ1-2, with 8 bases aligning to TRBD1. Germline V gene data show CDR1 as MNHNY and CDR2 as SVGAGI (reference sequence). The CDR3 length is 11 residues. V lost 8 bases and J lost 4; bases outside the gene matches: 0. CDR3 residues: CASGQGYGYTF. The CDR3 DNA reads TGTGCCAGCGGACAGGGCTATGGCTACACCTTC.

The chain employs TRBV7-6 and TRBJ1-1; D is uncertain. The germline CDR1 and CDR2 sequences are SGHVS and FNYEAQ. The CDR3 has 15 amino acids. Trimming stripped 2 bases from V and 1 base from J, with 11 bases between. As DNA, the CDR3 is TGTGCCAGCAGCTTATCGGGAAGCTCGAACACTGAAGCTTTCTTT. Protein product: CASSLSGSSNTEAFF.

The CDR3 nucleotides read TGTGCCAGCAGCCAATCGGGTGGCGGGAAGGGCCAGTACTTC. It is translated as CASSQSGGGKGQYF. The V and J genes are TRBV14 and TRBJ2-5, with D possibly matching TRBD2 (6 bases). The germline V gene has CDR1 SGHDN and CDR2 FVKESK. The length of the CDR3 is 14 residues. The V end was cut by 2 bases, the J end by 10 bases, with 17 bases between.

The rearrangement joins TRBV9 to TRBJ2-1, with 9 bases identical to TRBD2. CDR3 length: 15 residues. V lost 2 bases and J lost 9; bases outside the gene matches: 9. The germline gives CDR1 SGDLS, CDR2 YYNGEE. In DNA, the CDR3 is TGTGCCAGCAGCGTCCAGTGGGGCGGGGGGGCTGAGCAGTTCTTC. Translated, it gives CASSVQWGGGAEQFF.

In DNA, the CDR3 is TGTGCCAGCAGAGGGATCTCAGGGTCTGGGTACGAGCAGTACTTC. This codes for CASRGISGSGYEQYF. The chain links TRBV2 to TRBJ2-7; D is possibly TRBD1 (5 bases). The length of the CDR3 is 15 residues. Germline assignment: CDR1 SNHLY and CDR2 FYNNEI. Trimming left V 6 bases short and J 4 bases short, with 19 bases between.

The CDR3 region has the DNA TGTGCCAGCAGTGCCCAGGGGTTCAATGAAAAACTGTTTTTT. Amino acids: CASSAQGFNEKLFF. This sequence joins TRBV27 and TRBJ1-4, with D maybe TRBD1 (6 bases). This CDR3 spans 14 amino acids. Per germline, CDR1 MNHEY and CDR2 SMNVEV (reference sequence). With 5 bases removed from V and 5 bases from J, the gap between germline ends came to 12 bases.

The chain recombines TRBV14 with TRBJ2-7; 13 bases agree with TRBD2. V lost 1 base to trimming and J lost 6 bases; unmatched junction nucleotides: 9. The CDR3 has 17 residues. Looked up from germline, CDR1 is SGHDN and CDR2 is FVKESK. CDR3 coding DNA: TGTGCCAGCAGCCAAGCATTCGCGGGACTAGCGGGACGCGAGCAGTACTTC. It translates to CASSQAFAGLAGREQYF.

The V and J genes are TRBV19 and TRBJ2-3; D is unclear. V lost 0 bases, J lost 0 bases, and 7 bases lay in between. The CDR3 consists of 15 residues. CDR1 and CDR2 from the germline V gene are LNHDA and SQIVND (reference sequence). Here the CDR3 DNA reads TGTGCCAGTAGTATAGAGGGCAGGAGCACAGATACGCAGTATTTT. It is translated as CASSIEGRSTDTQYF.

The CDR3 sequence: CATGARGLLIDTEAFF. The CDR3 nucleotides are TGTGCCACCGGGGCTAGGGGGCTTTTAATTGACACTGAAGCTTTCTTT. The chain is built from TRBV10-3 and TRBJ1-1; the match to TRBD1 covers 7 bases. The V gene's germline CDR1 is ENHRY and CDR2 SYGVKD. V lost 10 bases to trimming and J lost 3 bases; unmatched junction nucleotides: 17. The CDR3 totals 16 residues.

The CDR3 region has the DNA TGTGCCAGCAGTTTTGACGGGACAGCACAAGAGACCCAGTACTTC. Its translation: CASSFDGTAQETQYF. The rearrangement uses TRBV27 and TRBJ2-5; TRBD1 matches 7 bases. Germline CDR1 MNHEY, CDR2 SMNVEV (reference sequence). CDR3 length: 15 residues. Losses at the gene ends were 3 bases for V and 2 bases for J; bases not matched to a gene: 6.

The chain joins TRBV7-3 to TRBJ2-1, with TRBD2 identical over 10 bases. The trim removed 5 bases at V and 10 bases at J, leaving 8 bases unmatched. The CDR3 is made up of 14 amino acids. Germline loops: CDR1 SGHTA, CDR2 FQGTGA. The CDR3 DNA sequence: TGTGCCAGCAGCCTCGGGACTAGCGATAGGGAGCAGTTCTTC. It translates to CASSLGTSDREQFF.

V usage is TRBV5-1 and J usage is TRBJ2-1; the match to TRBD2 covers 8 bases. The CDR3 is 15 amino acids. V lost 3 bases and J lost 8; bases outside the gene matches: 10. The germline V gene encodes CDR1 SGHRS and CDR2 YFSETQ. This CDR3 reads CASSSPGLAVDEQFF. CDR3 coding DNA: TGCGCCAGCAGCTCCCCCGGACTAGCTGTAGATGAGCAGTTCTTC.

The chain is built from TRBV9 and TRBJ2-2; 8 bases match TRBD1. In germline, CDR1 is SGDLS, CDR2 YYNGEE. This CDR3 has 15 amino acids. The junction had 5 bases not matched to a gene; V was cut back by 1 base and J by 6 bases. The CDR3: CASSVQGARSGELFF. The CDR3, as DNA: TGTGCCAGCAGCGTACAGGGGGCTAGGTCCGGGGAGCTGTTTTTT.

V gene TRBV9 combines with J gene TRBJ1-2; a possible D gene is TRBD1 (5 bases). V was shortened by 3 bases and J by 8 bases, with 8 bases between the two germline ends. Germline-derived CDR1 and CDR2 are SGDLS and YYNGEE. The CDR3 is 11 amino acids. CDR3 protein: CASSGRGGYTF. CDR3 nucleotides: TGTGCCAGCAGCGGCCGGGGGGGCTACACCTTC. Combining the CDR3 with reference TRBV9 and TRBJ1-2 gives the whole variable domain DSGVTQTPKHLITATGQRVTLRCSPRSGDLSVYWYQQSLDQGLQFLIQYYNGEERAKGNILERFSAQQFPDLHSELNLSSLELGDSALYFCASSGRGGYTFGSGTRLTVV.

This sequence joins TRBV14 and TRBJ2-1, with D perhaps matching TRBD2 (7 bases). The V gene lost 3 bases and the J gene lost 8 bases, with 26 bases spanning the gap. The CDR3 consists of 18 residues. Germline CDR1 and CDR2: SGHDN and FVKESK. The CDR3 here is CASSHPGGGAFLDDEQFF. In nucleotides, the CDR3 is TGTGCCAGCAGCCACCCAGGTGGGGGGGCGTTCCTAGATGATGAGCAGTTCTTC.

This clone has just one count. This chain links TRBV13 with TRBJ2-2; D is unresolved. Looked up from germline, CDR1 is PRHDT and CDR2 is FYEKMQ (reference sequence). This CDR3 has 12 amino acids. V lost 3 bases and J 5 bases, leaving 4 bases between the germline ends. CDR3 in amino acids: CASSFQTGELFF. The CDR3 DNA reads TGTGCCAGCAGCTTCCAAACCGGGGAGCTGTTTTTT.

The genes are TRBV6-5 and TRBJ1-2; D is ambiguous. This CDR3 contains 13 residues. Per germline, CDR1 MNHEY and CDR2 SVGAGI. Trimming removed 4 bases from V and 2 bases from J, with 8 bases in between. Here the CDR3 reads CASSSTPNYGYTF. Written as DNA, the CDR3 is TGTGCCAGCAGTTCAACTCCGAACTATGGCTACACCTTC.

The J gene is TRBJ1-4, the V gene TRBV18; 7 bases fit TRBD1. With 3 bases clipped from V and 6 bases from J, the junction kept 7 bases outside the gene matches. This CDR3 region has 15 residues. CDR1 and CDR2 from the germline V gene are KGHSH and LQKENI. CDR3 sequence: CASSPLRGRDEKLFF. The CDR3 region has the DNA TGTGCCAGCTCACCCCTTAGGGGGCGAGATGAAAAACTGTTTTTT.

V and J are TRBV6-5 and TRBJ2-7, with TRBD1 as a possible D gene (6 bases). Germline CDR1 and CDR2: MNHEY and SVGAGI. The CDR3 spans 14 residues. The ends were cut back, 2 bases at V and 3 bases at J, with 11 bases in the middle. This CDR3 is CASSYGGRNYEQYF. CDR3 DNA sequence: TGTGCCAGCAGTTACGGGGGCAGAAACTACGAGCAGTACTTC.